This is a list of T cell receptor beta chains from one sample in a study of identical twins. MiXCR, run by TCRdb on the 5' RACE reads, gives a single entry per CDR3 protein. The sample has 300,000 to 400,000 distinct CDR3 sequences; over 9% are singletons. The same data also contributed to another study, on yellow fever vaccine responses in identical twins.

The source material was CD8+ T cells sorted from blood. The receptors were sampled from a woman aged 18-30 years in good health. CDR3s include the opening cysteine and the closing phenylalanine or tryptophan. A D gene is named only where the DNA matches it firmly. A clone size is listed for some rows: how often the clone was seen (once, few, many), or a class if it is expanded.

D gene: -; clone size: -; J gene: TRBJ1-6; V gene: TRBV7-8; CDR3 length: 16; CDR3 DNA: TGTGCCAGCAGCTTAACTACGAGCTCCTATAATTCACCCCTCCACTTT; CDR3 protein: CASSLTTSSYNSPLHF
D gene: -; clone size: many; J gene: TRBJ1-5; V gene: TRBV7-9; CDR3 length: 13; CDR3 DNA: TGTGCCAGCACTTCGGGCGGGAATCAGCCCCAGCATTTT; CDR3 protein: CASTSGGNQPQHF
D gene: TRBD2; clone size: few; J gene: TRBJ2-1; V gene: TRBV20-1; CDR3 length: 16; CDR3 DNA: TGCAGTGCTCTCCCTAGCGGGAGGGCATACTACAATGAGCAGTTCTTC; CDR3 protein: CSALPSGRAYYNEQFF
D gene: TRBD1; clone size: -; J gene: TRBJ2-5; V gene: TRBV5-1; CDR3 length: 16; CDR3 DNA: TGCGCCAGCAGCTTATCAACCGGGACAGCACAAGAGACCCAGTACTTC; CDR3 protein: CASSLSTGTAQETQYF
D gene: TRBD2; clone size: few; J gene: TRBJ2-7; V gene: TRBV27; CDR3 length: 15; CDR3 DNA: TGTGCCAGCACCGTGCGCGGGAGCGGTACCTACGAGCAGTACTTC; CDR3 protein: CASTVRGSGTYEQYF
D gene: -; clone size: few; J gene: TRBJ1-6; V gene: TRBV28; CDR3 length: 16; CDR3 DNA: TGTGCCAGCAGCCTACCGGGGCGAGAAAATAATTCACCCCTCCACTTT; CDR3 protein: CASSLPGRENNSPLHF
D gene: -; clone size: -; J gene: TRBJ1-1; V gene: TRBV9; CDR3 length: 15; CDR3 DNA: TGTGCCAGCAGCGTAGTTCGGGGGCCGGGGACTGAAGCTTTCTTT; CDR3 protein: CASSVVRGPGTEAFF
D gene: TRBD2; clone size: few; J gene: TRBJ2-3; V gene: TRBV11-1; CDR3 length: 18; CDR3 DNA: TGTGCCAGCAGCTTGGAGGGCCAAAGCGGGGCGATCCCAGATACGCAGTATTTT; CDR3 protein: CASSLEGQSGAIPDTQYF
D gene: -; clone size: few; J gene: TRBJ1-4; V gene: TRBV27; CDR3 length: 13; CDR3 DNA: TGTGCCAGCAGTCCGTGGGATTCTGAAAAACTGTTTTTT; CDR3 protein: CASSPWDSEKLFF
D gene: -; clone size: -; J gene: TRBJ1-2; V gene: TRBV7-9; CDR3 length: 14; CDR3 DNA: TGTGCCAGCATCTCGGCCAGGGATCCCTATGGCTACACCTTC; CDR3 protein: CASISARDPYGYTF
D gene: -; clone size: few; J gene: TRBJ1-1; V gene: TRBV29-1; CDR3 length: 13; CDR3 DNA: TGCAGCGTTCGGGGTGGTGTTCGCACTGAAGCTTTCTTT; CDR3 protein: CSVRGGVRTEAFF
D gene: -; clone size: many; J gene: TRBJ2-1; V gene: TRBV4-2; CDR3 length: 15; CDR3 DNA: TGTGCCAGCAGCCAACTAGCGAGCTCCTACAATGAGCAGTTCTTC; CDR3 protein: CASSQLASSYNEQFF
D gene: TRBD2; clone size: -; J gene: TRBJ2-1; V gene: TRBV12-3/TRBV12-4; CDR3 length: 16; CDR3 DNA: TGTGCCAGCAATATCGGGACTAGCGGTACCTACAATGAGCAGTTCTTC; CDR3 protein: CASNIGTSGTYNEQFF
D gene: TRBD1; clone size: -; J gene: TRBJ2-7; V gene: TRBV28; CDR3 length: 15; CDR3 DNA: TGTGCCAGCAGTTCCCCCCGAGAGGGGGCAGACGAGCAGTACTTC; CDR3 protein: CASSSPREGADEQYF
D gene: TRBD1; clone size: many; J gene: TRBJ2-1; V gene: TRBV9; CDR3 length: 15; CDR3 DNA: TGTGCCAGCAGCCCCCCGGGGACAGGGGGCCGGGAGCAGTTCTTC; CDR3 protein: CASSPPGTGGREQFF
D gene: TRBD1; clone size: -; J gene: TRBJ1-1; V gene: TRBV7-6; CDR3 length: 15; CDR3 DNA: TGTGCCAGCAGCCCACAACAGGGGCAGAACACTGAAGCTTTCTTT; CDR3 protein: CASSPQQGQNTEAFF
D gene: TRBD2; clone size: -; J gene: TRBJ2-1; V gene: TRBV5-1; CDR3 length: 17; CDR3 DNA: TGCGCCAGCAGCTGGACCTTCAGCGGGAGTACTGGCAATGAGCAGTTCTTC; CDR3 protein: CASSWTFSGSTGNEQFF
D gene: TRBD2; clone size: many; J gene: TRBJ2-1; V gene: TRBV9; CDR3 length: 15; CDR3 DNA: TGTGCCAGCAATGAACTAGCGGGAAGCAACAATGAGCAGTTCTTC; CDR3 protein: CASNELAGSNNEQFF
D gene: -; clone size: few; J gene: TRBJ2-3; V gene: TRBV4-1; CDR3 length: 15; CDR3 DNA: TGCGCCAGCAGCCAAGATCTCGGGAGTGCAGATACGCAGTATTTT; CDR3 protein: CASSQDLGSADTQYF
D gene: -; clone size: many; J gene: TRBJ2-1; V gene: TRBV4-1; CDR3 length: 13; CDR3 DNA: TGCGCCAGCAGCCAAGAGGAGAGCAATGAGCAGTTCTTC; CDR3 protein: CASSQEESNEQFF
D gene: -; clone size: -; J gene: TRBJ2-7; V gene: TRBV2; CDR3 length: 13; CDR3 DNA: TGTGCCAGCAGTCCACCCGATAGGTACGAGCAGTACTTC; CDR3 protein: CASSPPDRYEQYF
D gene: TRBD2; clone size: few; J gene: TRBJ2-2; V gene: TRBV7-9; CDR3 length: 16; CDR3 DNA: TGTGCCAGCAGCTTAGTTACTAGCGCGAACACCGGGGAGCTGTTTTTT; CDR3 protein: CASSLVTSANTGELFF
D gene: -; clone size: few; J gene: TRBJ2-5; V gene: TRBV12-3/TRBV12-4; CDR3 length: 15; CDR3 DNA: TGTGCCAGCAGTGACCCCCGGCGGGGTCAAGAGACCCAGTACTTC; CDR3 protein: CASSDPRRGQETQYF
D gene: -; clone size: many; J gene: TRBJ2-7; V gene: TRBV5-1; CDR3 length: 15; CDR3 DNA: TGCGCCAGCAGCTTGGAAGGTCAGCTCGCCTACGAGCAGTACTTC; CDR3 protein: CASSLEGQLAYEQYF
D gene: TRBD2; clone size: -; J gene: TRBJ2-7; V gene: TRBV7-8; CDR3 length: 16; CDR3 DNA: TGTGCCAGCAGCTTAGAACTAGCGGGAGGAAAGGACGAGCAGTACTTC; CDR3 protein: CASSLELAGGKDEQYF
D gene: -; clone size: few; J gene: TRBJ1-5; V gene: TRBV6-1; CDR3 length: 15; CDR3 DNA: TGTGCCAGAACAACGGACCGTTTGGGCAATCAGCCCCAGCATTTT; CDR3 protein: CARTTDRLGNQPQHF
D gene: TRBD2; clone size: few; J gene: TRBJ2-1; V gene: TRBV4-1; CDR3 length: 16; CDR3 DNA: TGCGCCAGCAGCCAAGACGAACTAGCGGGAGGTTGGGAGCAGTTCTTC; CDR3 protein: CASSQDELAGGWEQFF
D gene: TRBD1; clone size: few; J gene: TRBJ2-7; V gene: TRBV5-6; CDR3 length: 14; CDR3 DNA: TGTGCCAGCAGCTTGGCGCCAGGGGGCCACGAGCAGTACTTC; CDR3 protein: CASSLAPGGHEQYF
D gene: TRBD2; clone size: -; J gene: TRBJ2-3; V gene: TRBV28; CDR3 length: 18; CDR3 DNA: TGTGCCAGCAGCCCCACCCCCGACCTAGCGGAGGTCACAGATACGCAGTATTTT; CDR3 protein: CASSPTPDLAEVTDTQYF
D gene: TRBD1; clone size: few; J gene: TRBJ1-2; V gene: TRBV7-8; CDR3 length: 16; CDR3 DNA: TGTGCCAGCAGCTTTCGATGGACAGGGGTTTATGTTGGCTACACCTTC; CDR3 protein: CASSFRWTGVYVGYTF
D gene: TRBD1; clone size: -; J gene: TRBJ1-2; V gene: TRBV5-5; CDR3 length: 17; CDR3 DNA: TGTGCCAGCAGCTTGGTAGGACAGGGTGTATTGGACTATGGCTACACCTTC; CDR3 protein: CASSLVGQGVLDYGYTF
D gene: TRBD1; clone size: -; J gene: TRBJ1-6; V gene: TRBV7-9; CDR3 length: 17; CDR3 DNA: TGTGCCAGCAGCCCTAGAGGGGCGGACAGGATCGATTCACCCCTCCACTTT; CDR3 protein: CASSPRGADRIDSPLHF
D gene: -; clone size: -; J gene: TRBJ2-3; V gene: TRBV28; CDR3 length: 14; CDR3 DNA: TGTGCCAGCAGTTCGCTCGGGACCACAGATACGCAGTATTTT; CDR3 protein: CASSSLGTTDTQYF
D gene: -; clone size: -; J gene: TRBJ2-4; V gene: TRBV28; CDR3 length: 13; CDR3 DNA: TGTGCCAGCAGTTTCTCAGGGTCTTACATTCAGTACTTC; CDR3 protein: CASSFSGSYIQYF
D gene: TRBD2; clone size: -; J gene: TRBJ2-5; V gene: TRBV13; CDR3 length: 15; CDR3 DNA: TGTGCCAGCAGGCTGACTAGCGGGATGCTAGAGACCCAGTACTTC; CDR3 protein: CASRLTSGMLETQYF
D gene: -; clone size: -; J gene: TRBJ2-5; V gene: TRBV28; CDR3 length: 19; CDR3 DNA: TGTGCCAGCAGTTTGAGCCCGAGCGGCAGCGTCCTATACCAAGAGACCCAGTACTTC; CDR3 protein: CASSLSPSGSVLYQETQYF
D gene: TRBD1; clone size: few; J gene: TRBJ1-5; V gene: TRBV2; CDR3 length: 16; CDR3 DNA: TGTGCCAGCAGACACCGGGACAGGGGTTTAGATCAGCCCCAGCATTTT; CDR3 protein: CASRHRDRGLDQPQHF
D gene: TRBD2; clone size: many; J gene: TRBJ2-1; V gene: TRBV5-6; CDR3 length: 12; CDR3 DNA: TGTGCCAGCAGCTTAGGACTAGCGGGAGGCCCGTTC; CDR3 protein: CASSLGLAGGPF
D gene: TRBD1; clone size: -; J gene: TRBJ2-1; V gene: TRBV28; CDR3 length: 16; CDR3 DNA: TGTGCCAGCAGTTGGAGGGACAGGGGGAAATTCAATGAGCAGTTCTTC; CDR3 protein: CASSWRDRGKFNEQFF
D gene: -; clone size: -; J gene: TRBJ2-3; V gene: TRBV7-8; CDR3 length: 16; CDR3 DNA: TGTGCCAGCAGCCCCAGACCGGGTCTGGAGCCAGATACGCAGTATTTT; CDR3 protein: CASSPRPGLEPDTQYF
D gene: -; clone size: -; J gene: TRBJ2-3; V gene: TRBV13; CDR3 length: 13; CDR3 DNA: TGTGCCAGCAGCGGTAACAGGGATGATACGCAGTATTTT; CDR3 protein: CASSGNRDDTQYF
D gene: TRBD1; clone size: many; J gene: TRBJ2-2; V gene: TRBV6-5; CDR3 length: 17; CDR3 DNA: TGTGCCAGCAGTTACCTTTCCGGGACAGCGAACACCGGGGAGCTGTTTTTT; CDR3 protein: CASSYLSGTANTGELFF
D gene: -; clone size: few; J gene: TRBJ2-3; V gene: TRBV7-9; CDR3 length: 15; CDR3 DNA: TGTGCCAGCAGCTCCGTACTAGCCATAACAGATACGCAGTATTTT; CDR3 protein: CASSSVLAITDTQYF
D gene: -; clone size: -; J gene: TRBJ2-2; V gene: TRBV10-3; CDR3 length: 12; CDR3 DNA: TGTGCCACGTCCAGGGACACCGGGGAGCTGTTTTTT; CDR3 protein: CATSRDTGELFF
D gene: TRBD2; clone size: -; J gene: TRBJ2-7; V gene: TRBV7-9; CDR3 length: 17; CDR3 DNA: TGTGCCAGCAGCTTAGAGCTAGCGGGACGCGGAGCCTACGAGCAGTACTTC; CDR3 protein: CASSLELAGRGAYEQYF
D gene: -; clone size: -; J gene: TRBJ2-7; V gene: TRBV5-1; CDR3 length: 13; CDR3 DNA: TGCGCCAGCAGCTTGGACCGACCGGACGAGCAGTACTTC; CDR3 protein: CASSLDRPDEQYF
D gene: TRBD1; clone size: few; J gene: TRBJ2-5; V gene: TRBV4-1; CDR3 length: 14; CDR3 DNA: TGCGCCAGCAGCCAGGGACAGCTCCAAGAGACCCAGTACTTC; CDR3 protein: CASSQGQLQETQYF
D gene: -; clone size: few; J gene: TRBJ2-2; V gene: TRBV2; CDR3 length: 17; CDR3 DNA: TGTGCCAGCAGTGAACAGGGGGGGCTGGCGAACACCGGGGAGCTGTTTTTT; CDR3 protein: CASSEQGGLANTGELFF
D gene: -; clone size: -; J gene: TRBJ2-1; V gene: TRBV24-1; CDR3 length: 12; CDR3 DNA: TGTGCCACCAGTGTAGGGGGTAATGAGCAGTTCTTC; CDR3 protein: CATSVGGNEQFF
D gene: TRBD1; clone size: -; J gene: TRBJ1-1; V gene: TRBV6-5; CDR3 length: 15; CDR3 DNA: TGTGCCAGCAGTTGGGGGACAGGGTTAAACACTGAGGCTTTCTTT; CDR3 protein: CASSWGTGLNTEAFF
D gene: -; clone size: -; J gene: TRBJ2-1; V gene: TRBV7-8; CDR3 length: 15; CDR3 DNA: TGTGCCAGCAGCGACCGGGACCCATCCTACAATGAGCAGTTCTTC; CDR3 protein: CASSDRDPSYNEQFF
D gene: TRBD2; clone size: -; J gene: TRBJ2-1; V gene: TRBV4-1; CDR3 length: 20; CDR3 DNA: TGCGCCAGCAGCCAGAACACCGGGACTAGTTTCCTCCAAAGCTACAATGAGCAGTTCTTC; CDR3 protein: CASSQNTGTSFLQSYNEQFF
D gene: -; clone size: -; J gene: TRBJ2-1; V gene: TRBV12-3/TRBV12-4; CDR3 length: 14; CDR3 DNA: TGTGCCAGCAGTTTAACAGGGACCTCGACTGAGCAGTTCTTC; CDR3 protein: CASSLTGTSTEQFF
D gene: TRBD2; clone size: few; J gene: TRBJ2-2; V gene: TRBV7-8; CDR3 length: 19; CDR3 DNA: TGTGCCAGCAGCTTCCCTCGATTTATTAGCGGGGTAAACACCGGGGAGCTGTTTTTT; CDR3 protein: CASSFPRFISGVNTGELFF
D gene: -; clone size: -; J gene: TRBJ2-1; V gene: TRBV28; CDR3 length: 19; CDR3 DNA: TGTGCCAGCAGTTTTAATCTACGGGAGAAACCAAGCTCCTACAATGAGCAGTTCTTC; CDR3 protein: CASSFNLREKPSSYNEQFF
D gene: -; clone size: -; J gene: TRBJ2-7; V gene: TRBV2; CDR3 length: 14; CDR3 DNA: TGTGCCAGCAGCGACCAGGGACGGACCTACGAGCAGTACTTC; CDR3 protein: CASSDQGRTYEQYF
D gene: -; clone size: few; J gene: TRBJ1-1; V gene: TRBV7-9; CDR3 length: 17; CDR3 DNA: TGTGCCAGCAGCTCTCAGGGTGAGGGATGGGCGAACACTGAAGCTTTCTTT; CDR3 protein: CASSSQGEGWANTEAFF